The clone carrying this TCR beta chain came up a few times. The data belong to a study of cytomegalovirus exposure and HLA in healthy donors. V shed 7 bases and J 1 base; nucleotides not matched to a gene: 5. The CDR3 contains 15 residues. Germline V CDR1 and CDR2: MNHNS, SASEGT. The PCR ran on 60 Vbeta and 13 Jbeta primers. Produced via immunoSEQ multiplex PCR; TCRdb's table is partial and in-frame only. In the table there are approximately 110,000 clones, approximately 80% of which are singletons. The source material was PBMCs. The J gene is TRBJ1-4, the V gene TRBV6-1, with 8 bases matching TRBD1. The sequence was collected from a woman in her thirties or forties in good health and CMV-seropositive. The CDR3 DNA is TGTGCCAGCACAGGGGGCCCACGAACTAATGAAAAACTGTTTTTT. Its translation is CASTGGPRTNEKLFF.